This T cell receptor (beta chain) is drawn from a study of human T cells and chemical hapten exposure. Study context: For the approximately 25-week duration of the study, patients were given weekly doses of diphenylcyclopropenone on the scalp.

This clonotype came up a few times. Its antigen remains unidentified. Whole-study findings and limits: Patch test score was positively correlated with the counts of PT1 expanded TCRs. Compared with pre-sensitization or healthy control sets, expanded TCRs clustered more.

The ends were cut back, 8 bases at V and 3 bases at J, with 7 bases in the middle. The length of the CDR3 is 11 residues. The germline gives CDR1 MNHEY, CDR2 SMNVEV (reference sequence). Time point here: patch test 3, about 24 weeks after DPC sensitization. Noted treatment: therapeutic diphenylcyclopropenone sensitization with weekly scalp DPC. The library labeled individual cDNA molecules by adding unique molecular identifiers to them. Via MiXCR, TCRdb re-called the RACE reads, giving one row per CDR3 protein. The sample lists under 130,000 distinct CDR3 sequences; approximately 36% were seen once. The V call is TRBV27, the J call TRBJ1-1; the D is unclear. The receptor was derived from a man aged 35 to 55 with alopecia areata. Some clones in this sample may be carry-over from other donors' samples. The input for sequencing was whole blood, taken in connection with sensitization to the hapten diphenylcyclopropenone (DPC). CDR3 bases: TGTGCCAGCTTTTCCTACACTGAAGCTTTCTTT. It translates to CASFSYTEAFF.